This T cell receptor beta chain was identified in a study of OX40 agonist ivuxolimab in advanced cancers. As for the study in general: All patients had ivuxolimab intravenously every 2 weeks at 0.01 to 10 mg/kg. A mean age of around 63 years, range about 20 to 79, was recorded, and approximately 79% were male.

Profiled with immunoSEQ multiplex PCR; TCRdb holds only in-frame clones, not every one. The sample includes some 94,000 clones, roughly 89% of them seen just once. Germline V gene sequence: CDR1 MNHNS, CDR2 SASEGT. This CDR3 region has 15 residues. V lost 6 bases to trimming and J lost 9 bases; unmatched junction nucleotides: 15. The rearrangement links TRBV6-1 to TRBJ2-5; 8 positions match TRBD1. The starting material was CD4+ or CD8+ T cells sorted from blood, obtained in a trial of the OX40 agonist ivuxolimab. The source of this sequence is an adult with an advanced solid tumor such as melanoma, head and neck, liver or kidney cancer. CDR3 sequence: CASRPPGQAWRAQYF. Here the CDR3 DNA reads TGTGCCAGCAGGCCACCGGGACAGGCATGGAGAGCCCAGTACTTC.